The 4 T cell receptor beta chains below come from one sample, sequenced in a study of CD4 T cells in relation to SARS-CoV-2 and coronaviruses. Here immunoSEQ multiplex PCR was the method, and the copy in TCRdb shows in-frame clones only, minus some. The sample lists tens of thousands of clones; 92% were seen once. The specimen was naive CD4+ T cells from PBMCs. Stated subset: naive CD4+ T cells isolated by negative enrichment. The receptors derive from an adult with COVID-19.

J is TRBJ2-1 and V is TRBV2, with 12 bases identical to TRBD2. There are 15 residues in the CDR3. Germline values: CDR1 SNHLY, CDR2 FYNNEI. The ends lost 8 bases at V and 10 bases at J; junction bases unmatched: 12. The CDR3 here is CASSPGTSGYREQFF. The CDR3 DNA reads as TGTGCCAGCTCGCCCGGGACTAGCGGGTATAGGGAGCAGTTCTTC.

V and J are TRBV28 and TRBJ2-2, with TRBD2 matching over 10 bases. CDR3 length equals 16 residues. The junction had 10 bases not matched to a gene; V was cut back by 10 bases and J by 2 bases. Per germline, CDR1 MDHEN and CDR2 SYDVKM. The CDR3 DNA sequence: TGTGCCATAATGGCTAGCGGGAGTGTAAACACCGGGGAGCTGTTTTTT. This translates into CAIMASGSVNTGELFF.

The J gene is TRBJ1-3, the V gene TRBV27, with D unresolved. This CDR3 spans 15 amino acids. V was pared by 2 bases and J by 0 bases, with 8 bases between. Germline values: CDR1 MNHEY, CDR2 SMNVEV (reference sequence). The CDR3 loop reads CASSLNVFSGNTIYF. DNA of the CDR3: TGTGCCAGCAGTTTAAACGTGTTCTCTGGAAACACCATATATTTT.

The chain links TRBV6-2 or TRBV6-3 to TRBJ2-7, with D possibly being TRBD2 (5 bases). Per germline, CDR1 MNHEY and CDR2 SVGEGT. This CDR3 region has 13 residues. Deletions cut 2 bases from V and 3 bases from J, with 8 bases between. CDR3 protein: CASSYPAVYEQYF. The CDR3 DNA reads TGTGCCAGCAGTTACCCAGCGGTCTACGAGCAGTACTTC.